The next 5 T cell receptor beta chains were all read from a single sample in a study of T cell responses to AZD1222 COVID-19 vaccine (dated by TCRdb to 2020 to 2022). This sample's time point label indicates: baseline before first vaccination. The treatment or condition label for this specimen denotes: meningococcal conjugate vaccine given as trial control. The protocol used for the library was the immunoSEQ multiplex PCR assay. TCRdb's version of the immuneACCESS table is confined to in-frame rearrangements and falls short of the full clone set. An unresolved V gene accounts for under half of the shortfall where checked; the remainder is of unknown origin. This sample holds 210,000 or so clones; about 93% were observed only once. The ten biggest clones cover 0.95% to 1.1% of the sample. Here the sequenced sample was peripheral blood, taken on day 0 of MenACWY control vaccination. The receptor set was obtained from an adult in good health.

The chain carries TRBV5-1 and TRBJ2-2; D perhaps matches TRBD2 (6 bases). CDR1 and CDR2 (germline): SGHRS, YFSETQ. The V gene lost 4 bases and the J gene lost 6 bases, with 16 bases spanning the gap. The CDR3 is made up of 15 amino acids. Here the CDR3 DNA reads TGCGCCAGCAGCCCGGGACTCACCGGGGCCGGGGAGCTGTTTTTT. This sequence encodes CASSPGLTGAGELFF.

The DNA of the CDR3 is TGTGCCAGCAGCCAAGGGGAGGGGAGCTATGGCTACACCTTC. It is translated as CASSQGEGSYGYTF. The chain combines TRBV3-1 (or the pseudogene TRBV3-2) with TRBJ1-2, with TRBD1 as a possible D gene (5 bases). Germline CDR1 is LGHDT and CDR2 is YNNKEL (reference sequence). The CDR3 is made up of 14 amino acids. Between the trimmed V and J ends, which lost 1 base and 4 bases, there was a span of 10 bases.

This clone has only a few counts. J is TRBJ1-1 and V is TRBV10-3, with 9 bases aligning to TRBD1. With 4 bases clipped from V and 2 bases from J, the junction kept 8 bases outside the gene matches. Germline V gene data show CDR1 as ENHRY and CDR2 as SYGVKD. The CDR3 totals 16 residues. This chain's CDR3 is CAISVPLTGGNTEAFF. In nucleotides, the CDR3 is TGTGCCATCAGTGTGCCCCTGACAGGGGGAAACACTGAAGCTTTCTTT.

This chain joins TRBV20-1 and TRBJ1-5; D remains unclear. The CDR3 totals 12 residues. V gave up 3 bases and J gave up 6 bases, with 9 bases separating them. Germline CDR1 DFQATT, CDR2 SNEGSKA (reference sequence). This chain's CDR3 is CSASETIQPQHF. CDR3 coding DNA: TGCAGTGCTAGTGAGACCATTCAGCCCCAGCATTTT.

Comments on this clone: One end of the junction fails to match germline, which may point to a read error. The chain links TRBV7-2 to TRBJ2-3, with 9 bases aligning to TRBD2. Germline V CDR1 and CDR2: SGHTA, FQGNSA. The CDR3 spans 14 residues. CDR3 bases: TGTGCCAGCAGCTTGGGGACTAGCATAGATACGCAGTATTTT. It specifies CASSLGTSIDTQYF.